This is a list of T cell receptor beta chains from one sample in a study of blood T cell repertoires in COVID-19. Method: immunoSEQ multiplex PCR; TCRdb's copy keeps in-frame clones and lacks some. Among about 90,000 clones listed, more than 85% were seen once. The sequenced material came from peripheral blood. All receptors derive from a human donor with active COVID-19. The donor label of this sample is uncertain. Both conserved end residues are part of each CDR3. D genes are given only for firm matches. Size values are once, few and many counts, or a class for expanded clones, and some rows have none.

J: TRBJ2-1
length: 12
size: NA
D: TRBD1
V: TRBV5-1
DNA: TGCGCCAGCAGCCTGGACAGGGACGGGCAGTTCTTC
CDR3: CASSLDRDGQFF

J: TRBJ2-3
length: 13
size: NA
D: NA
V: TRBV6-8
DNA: TGTGCCAGCAGTCCCGGACTGTTGGATACGCAGTATTTT
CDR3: CASSPGLLDTQYF

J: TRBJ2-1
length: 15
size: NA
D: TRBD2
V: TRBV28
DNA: TGTGCCAGCAGTTTAGGGACTAGCGTGCACAATGAGCAGTTCTTC
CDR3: CASSLGTSVHNEQFF

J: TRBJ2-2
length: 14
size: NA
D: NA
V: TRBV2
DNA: TGTGCCAGCAGTGTTCTAAGCAACACCGGGGAGCTGTTTTTT
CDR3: CASSVLSNTGELFF

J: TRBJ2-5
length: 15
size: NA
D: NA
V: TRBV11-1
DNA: TGTGCCAGCAGCCCCGGGACTCCCGTGCAGGAGACCCAGTACTTC
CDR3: CASSPGTPVQETQYF

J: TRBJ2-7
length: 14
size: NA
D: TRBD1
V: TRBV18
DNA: TGTGCCAGCTCACCGGGACAGGGGATGGGAGAGCAGTACTTC
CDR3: CASSPGQGMGEQYF

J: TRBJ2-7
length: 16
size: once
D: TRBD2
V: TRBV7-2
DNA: TGTGCCAGCAGCTTAGTTGGAGGACTAGCGGGGGACGAGCAGTACTTC
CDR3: CASSLVGGLAGDEQYF

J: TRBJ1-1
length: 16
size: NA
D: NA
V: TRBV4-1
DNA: TGCGCCAGCAGCCAAGGGACAGCGAGTTCGAACACTGAAGCTTTCTTT
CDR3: CASSQGTASSNTEAFF

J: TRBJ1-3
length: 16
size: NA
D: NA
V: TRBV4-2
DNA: TGTGCCAGCAGCCCCGATGGGGGAGGCTCTGGAAACACCATATATTTT
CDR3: CASSPDGGGSGNTIYF

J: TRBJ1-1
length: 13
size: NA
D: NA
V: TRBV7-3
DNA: TGTGCCAGCAGCGGGGGGGCGGGCACTGAAGCTTTCTTT
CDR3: CASSGGAGTEAFF

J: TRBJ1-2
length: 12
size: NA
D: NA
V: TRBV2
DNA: TGTGCCAGCATAGCTGGAGTTGGTGGCTACACCTTC
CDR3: CASIAGVGGYTF

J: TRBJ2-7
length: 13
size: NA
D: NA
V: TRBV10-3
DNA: TGTGCCATCAGTGAGACCCAGGGCCACGAGCAGTACTTC
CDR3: CAISETQGHEQYF

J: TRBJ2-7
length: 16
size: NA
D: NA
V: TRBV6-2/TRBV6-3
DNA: TGTGCCAGCAGTTACTCGACTCACCGACTGGAGAACGAGCAGTACTTC
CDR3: CASSYSTHRLENEQYF

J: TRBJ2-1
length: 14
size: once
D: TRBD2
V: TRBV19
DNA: TGTGCCAGTAGTACTAGCGGGCTGTACAATGAGCAGTTCTTC
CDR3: CASSTSGLYNEQFF

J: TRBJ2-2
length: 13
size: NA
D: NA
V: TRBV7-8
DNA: TGTGCCAGCAGCTTAGCGGCTGCCGGGGAGCTGTTTTTT
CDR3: CASSLAAAGELFF

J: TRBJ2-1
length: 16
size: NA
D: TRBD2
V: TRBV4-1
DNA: TGCGCCAGCAGCCTATTTAGCGGGGGAGCTTACAATGAGCAGTTCTTC
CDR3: CASSLFSGGAYNEQFF

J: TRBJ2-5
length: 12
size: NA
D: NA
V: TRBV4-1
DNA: TGCGCCAGCAGCTATACGGGGGAGACCCAGTACTTC
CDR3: CASSYTGETQYF

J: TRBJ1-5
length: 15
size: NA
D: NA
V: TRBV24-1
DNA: TGTGCCACCAGTGAGCCCGGGACACTACATCAGCCCCAGCATTTT
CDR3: CATSEPGTLHQPQHF

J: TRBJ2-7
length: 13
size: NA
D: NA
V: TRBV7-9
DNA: TGTGCCAGCAGCTTTTATGCCTACTACGAGCAGTACTTC
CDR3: CASSFYAYYEQYF

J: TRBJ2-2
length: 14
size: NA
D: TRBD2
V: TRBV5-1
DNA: TGCGCCAGCAGCCCGACCGGGGGGTACGGGGAGCTGTTTTTT
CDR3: CASSPTGGYGELFF

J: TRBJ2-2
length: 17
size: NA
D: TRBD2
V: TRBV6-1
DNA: TGTGCCAGCAGTGAAGAAAGCGGGGGGATAGGAACCGGGGAGCTGTTTTTT
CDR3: CASSEESGGIGTGELFF

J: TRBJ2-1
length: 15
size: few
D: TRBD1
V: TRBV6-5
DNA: TGTGCCAGCAGTTACACAGGGGGCTCCTACAATGAGCAGTTCTTC
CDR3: CASSYTGGSYNEQFF

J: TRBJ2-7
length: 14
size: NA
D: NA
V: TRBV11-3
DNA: TGTGCCAGCAGCCCGGGTAGGAGCTCCTACGAGCAGTACTTC
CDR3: CASSPGRSSYEQYF

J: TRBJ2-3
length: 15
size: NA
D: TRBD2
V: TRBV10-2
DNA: TGCGCCAGCAGGGCTAGCGGGGGGCTCACAGATACGCAGTATTTT
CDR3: CASRASGGLTDTQYF

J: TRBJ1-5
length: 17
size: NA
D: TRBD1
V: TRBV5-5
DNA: TGTGCCAGCAGCTTGGCACAGGGGGTCGTGAGCAATCAGCCCCAGCATTTT
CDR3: CASSLAQGVVSNQPQHF

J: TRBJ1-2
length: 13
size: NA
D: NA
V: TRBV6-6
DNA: TGTGCCAGCCGGGGGGATCTAGACTATGGCTACACCTTC
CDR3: CASRGDLDYGYTF

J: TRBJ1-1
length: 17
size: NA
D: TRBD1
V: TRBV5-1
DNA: TGCGCCAGCAGCCCTGGGACAGGGGGCTTTGTAGACACTGAAGCTTTCTTT
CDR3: CASSPGTGGFVDTEAFF

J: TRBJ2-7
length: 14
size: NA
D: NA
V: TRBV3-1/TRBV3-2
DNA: TGTGCCAGCAGCCAAGATTATAGTTCCTACGAGCAGTACTTC
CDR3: CASSQDYSSYEQYF

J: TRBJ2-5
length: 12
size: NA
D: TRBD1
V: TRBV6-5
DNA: TGTGCCAGCAGGGACAGGCGAGAGACCCAGTACTTC
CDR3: CASRDRRETQYF

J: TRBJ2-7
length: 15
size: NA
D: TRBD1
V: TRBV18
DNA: TGTGCCAGCTCACTGTTAGGGACAGGTGACCCTCAGCAGTACTTC
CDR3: CASSLLGTGDPQQYF

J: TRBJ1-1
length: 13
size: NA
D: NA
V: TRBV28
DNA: TGTGCCAGCAGCCCCAGGGTGGTCACTGAAGCTTTCTTT
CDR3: CASSPRVVTEAFF

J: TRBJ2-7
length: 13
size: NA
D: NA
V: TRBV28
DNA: TGTGCCAGCAGCTACCGGGACACCTACGAGCAGTACTTC
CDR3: CASSYRDTYEQYF

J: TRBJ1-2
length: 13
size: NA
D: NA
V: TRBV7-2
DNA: TGTGCCAGCAGGACCCAGGGAGGGGATGGCTACACCTTC
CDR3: CASRTQGGDGYTF

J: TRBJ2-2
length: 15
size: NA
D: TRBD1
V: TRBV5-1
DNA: TGCGCCAGCAGCGTGGACAGGCCGAGCACCGGGGAGCTGTTTTTT
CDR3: CASSVDRPSTGELFF

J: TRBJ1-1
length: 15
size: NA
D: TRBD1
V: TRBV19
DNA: TGTGCCAGTAGTATACCACGACTGGACAGGGGTGAGGCTTTCTTT
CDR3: CASSIPRLDRGEAFF

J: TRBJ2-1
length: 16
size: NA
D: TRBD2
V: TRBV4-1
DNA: TGCGCCAGCAGCCCGGGAGGACTAGCGGGGAACAATGAGCAGTTCTTC
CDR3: CASSPGGLAGNNEQFF

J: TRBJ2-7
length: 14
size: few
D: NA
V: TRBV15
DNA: TGTGCCACCAGCAGAGTAGAGGGCCCCTACGAGCAGTACTTC
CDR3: CATSRVEGPYEQYF

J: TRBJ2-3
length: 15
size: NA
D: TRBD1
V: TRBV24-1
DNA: TGTGCCACCAGTGATGGAGTGACAGGGTCAGATACGCAGTATTTT
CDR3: CATSDGVTGSDTQYF

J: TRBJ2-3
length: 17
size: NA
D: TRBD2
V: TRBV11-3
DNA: TGTGCCAGCAGCTTATCCCGGGGGGGGCGAGAAACAGATACGCAGTATTTT
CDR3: CASSLSRGGRETDTQYF

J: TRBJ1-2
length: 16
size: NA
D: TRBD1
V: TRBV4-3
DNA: TGCGCCAGCAGCCAAGATCAGCGGACAGGGGGGCATGGCTACACCTTC
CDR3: CASSQDQRTGGHGYTF

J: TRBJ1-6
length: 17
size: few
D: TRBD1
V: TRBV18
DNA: TGTGCCAGCTCACCATCAGGGACAGGGGAGCCTCGATCACCCCTCCACTTT
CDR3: CASSPSGTGEPRSPLHF

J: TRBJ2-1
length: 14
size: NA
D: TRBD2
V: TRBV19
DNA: TGTGCCAGTAAGCGGGACCCTGGAGACAATGAGCAGTTCTTC
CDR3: CASKRDPGDNEQFF

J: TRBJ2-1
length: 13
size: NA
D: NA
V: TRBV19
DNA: TGTGCCAGTAGTATAACTAGGGACAATGAGCAGTTCTTC
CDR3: CASSITRDNEQFF

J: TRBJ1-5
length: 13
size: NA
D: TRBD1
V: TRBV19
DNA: TGTGCCACCGCGGGACAGAGCAATCAGCCCCAGCATTTT
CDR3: CATAGQSNQPQHF